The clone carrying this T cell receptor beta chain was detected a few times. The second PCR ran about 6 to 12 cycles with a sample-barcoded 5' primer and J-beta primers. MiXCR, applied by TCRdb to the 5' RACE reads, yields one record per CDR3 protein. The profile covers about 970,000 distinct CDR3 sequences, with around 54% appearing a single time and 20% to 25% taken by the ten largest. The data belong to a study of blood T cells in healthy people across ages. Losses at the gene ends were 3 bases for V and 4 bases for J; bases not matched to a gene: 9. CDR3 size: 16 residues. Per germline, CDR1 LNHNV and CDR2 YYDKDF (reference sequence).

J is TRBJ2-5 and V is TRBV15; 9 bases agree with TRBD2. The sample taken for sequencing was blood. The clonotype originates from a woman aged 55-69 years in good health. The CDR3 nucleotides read TGTGCCACCAGCAGTGGGGATAGCGGGAGTGGAGAGACCCAGTACTTC. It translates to CATSSGDSGSGETQYF. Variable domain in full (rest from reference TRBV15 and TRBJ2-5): DAMVIQNPRYQVTQFGKPVTLSCSQTLNHNVMYWYQQKSSQAPKLLFHYYDKDFNNEADTPDNFQSRRPNTSFCFLDIRSPGLGDTAMYLCATSSGDSGSGETQYFGPGTRLLVL.